The present entry profiles one T cell receptor (beta chain) with its context. The length of the CDR3 is 13 residues. Trimming cost V 4 bases and J 3 bases; bases outside gene matches: 3. Germline CDR1 and CDR2: SGHDT and YYEEEE. The data were obtained in a study of blood T cell repertoires in COVID-19. Turning to the study itself: PBMCs, B-cell-depleted T cells, or T cells were the source of the cDNA or gDNA that made up the material.

In the authors' methods: Estimation of nucleated cell counts was performed using reference gene primer amplification. TCRdb's copy holds only in-frame clones and misses some; the assay was immunoSEQ multiplex PCR. That table supplies the V and J calls and clone size; D and trimming were determined from the DNA. Found here are around 140,000 clones, 81% of them singletons; the top ten hold over 7.5%. Sequencing input: peripheral blood. The chain has TRBV5-6 and TRBJ1-2; 7 bases map to TRBD1. The sequence was collected from an older woman with active or convalescent COVID-19. The DNA of the CDR3 is TGTGCCAGCAGCCGTGACAGGGACTATGGCTACACCTTC. This sequence encodes CASSRDRDYGYTF.